This T cell receptor beta chain was recovered during a study of blood T cell repertoires in COVID-19. The germline V gene has CDR1 SGHTA and CDR2 FQGTGA. Trimming left V 2 bases short and J 0 bases short, with 5 bases between. The CDR3 consists of 14 residues. The assay was immunoSEQ multiplex PCR, and TCRdb's table has in-frame clones only and misses some. The sample yields nearly 250,000 clones, 85% to 90% seen once. Sequencing was carried out using PBMCs or T cells enriched from blood (not recorded which). The chain carries TRBV7-3 and TRBJ1-3; D remains ambiguous. This receptor was obtained from a man aged 45-60 years who had been exposed to COVID-19. CDR3 coding DNA: TGTGCCAGCAGCTTAGCGCACTCTGGAAACACCATATATTTT. It codes for CASSLAHSGNTIYF.